This TCR beta chain stems from a study of beta chain features in type 1 diabetes. Study observations and caveats: All four CD4+ subsets from Type 1 diabetes patients carried moderately but significantly shorter TCRB CDR3s. Junctions at VDJ sites from type 1 diabetes patients had fewer insertions and more deletions. Possible PCR preference for shorter templates applied equally to patients and controls. The study found that naive, central memory and Treg TCRB repertoires appeared more similar in patients than in healthy donors.

In regard to this clone: Antigen unknown.

The whole isolated RNA underwent reverse transcription, so sequencing captured expressed TCRB transcripts. Generated by immunoSEQ multiplex PCR, the TCRdb table keeps only in-frame clones and is missing some. The sample holds 150,000 to 200,000 clones, roughly 65% seen once. All of the sorted populations showed purity greater than 95%. Germline CDR1 and CDR2: SQVTM and ANQGSEA. The germline V and J ends were trimmed by 5 bases and 1 base, with 8 bases remaining between them. This CDR3 has 12 residues. The sample comprised naive CD4+ T cells from blood. The chain carries TRBV29-1 and TRBJ1-1; no definite D call. This clonotype was obtained from a man aged 25-40 years with type 1 diabetes. The DNA for the CDR3 is TGCAGCGTTCACACTGAGAACACTGAAGCTTTCTTT. It codes for CSVHTENTEAFF. Drawing the rest from reference TRBV29-1 and TRBJ1-1, the complete variable domain is SAVISQKPSRDICQRGTSLTIQCQVDSQVTMMFWYRQQPGQSLTLIATANQGSEATYESGFVIDKFPISRPNLTFSTLTVSNMSPEDSSIYLCSVHTENTEAFFGQGTRLTVV.